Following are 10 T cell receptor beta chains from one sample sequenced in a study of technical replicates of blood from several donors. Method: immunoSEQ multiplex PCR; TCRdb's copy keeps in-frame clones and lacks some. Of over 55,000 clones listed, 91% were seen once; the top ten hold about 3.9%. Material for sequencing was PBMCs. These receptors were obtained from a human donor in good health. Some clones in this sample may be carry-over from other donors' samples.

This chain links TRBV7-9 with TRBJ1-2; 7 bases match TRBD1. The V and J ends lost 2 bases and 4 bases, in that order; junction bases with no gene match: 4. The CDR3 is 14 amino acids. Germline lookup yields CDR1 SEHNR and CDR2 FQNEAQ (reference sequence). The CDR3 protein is CASSLRGQTYGYTF. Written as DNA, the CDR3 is TGTGCCAGCAGCTTAAGGGGACAGACCTATGGCTACACCTTC.

The CDR3: CASSLRQSTDTQYF. The CDR3 nucleotides are TGTGCCAGCAGCTTAAGACAAAGCACAGATACGCAGTATTTT. The chain carries TRBV7-2 and TRBJ2-3; D unclear. Trimming shortened V by 2 bases and J by 0 bases, and 6 bases separated the two germline ends. This CDR3 has 14 amino acids. CDR1 and CDR2 from the germline V gene are SGHTA and FQGNSA.

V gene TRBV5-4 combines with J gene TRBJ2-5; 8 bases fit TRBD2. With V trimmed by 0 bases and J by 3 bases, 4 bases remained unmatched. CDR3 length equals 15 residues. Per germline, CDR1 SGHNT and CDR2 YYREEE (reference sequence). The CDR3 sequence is CASSLDGGAEETQYF. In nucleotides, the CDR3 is TGTGCCAGCAGCTTGGACGGGGGGGCCGAAGAGACCCAGTACTTC.

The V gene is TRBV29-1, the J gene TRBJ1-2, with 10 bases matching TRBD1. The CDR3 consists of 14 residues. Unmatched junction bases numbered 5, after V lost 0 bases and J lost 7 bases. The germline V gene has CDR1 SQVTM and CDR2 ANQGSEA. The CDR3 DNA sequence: TGCAGCGTTGAAGATCGCGACAGGGGGCTTGGCTACACCTTC. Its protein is CSVEDRDRGLGYTF. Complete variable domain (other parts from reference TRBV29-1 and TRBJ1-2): SAVISQKPSRDICQRGTSLTIQCQVDSQVTMMFWYRQQPGQSLTLIATANQGSEATYESGFVIDKFPISRPNLTFSTLTVSNMSPEDSSIYLCSVEDRDRGLGYTFGSGTRLTVV.

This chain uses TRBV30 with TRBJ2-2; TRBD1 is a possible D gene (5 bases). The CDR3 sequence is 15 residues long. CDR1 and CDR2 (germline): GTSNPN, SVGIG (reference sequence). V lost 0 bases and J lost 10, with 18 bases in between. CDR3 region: CAWSVMGRSSVELFF. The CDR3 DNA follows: TGTGCCTGGAGTGTAATGGGGCGGTCGTCAGTGGAGCTGTTTTTT. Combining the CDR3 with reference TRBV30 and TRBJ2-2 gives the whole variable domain SQTIHQWPATLVQPVGSPLSLECTVEGTSNPNLYWYRQAAGRGLQLLFYSVGIGQISSEVPQNLSASRPQDRQFILSSKKLLLSDSGFYLCAWSVMGRSSVELFFGEGSRLTVL.

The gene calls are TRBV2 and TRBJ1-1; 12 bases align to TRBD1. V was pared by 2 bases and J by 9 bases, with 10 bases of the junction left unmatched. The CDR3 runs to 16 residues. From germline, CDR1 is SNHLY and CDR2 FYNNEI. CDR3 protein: CASSELGTGGWKQAFF. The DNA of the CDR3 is TGTGCCAGCAGTGAATTAGGGACAGGGGGCTGGAAACAAGCTTTCTTT.

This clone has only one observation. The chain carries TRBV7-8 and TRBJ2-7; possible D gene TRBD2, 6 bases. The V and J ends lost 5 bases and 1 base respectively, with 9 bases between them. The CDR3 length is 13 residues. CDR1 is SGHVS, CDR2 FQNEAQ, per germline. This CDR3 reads CASSIGGSYEQYF. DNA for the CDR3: TGTGCCAGCAGCATAGGAGGGTCCTACGAGCAGTACTTC.

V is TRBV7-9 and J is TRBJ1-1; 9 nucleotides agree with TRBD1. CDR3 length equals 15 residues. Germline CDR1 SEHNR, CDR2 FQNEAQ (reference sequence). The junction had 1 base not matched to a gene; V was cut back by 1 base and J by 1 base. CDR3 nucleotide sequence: TGTGCCAGCAGCTTAGGGACAGGGGAGAACACTGAAGCTTTCTTT. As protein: CASSLGTGENTEAFF.

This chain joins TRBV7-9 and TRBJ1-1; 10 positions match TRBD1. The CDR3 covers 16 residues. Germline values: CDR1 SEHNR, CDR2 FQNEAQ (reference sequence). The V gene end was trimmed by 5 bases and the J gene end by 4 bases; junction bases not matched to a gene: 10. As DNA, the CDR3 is TGTGCCAGCAGCCTACTGACAGGGGGCGCCGGCACTGAAGCTTTCTTT. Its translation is CASSLLTGGAGTEAFF.

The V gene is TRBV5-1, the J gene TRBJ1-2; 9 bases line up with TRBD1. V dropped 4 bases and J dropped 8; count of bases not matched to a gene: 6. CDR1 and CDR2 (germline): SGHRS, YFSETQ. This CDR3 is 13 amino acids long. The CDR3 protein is CASSLQGAGGYTF. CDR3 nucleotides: TGCGCCAGCAGCCTACAGGGGGCTGGAGGCTACACCTTC.